The clone carrying this T cell receptor beta chain was counted between two and nine times. Antigen: not known. This sample is drawn from a study of blood T cells in healthy people across ages. Then a second PCR, running about 7 to 11 cycles, was carried out with a sample-barcoded 5' primer and a J-beta primer mix. TCRdb re-analysed the 5' RACE reads in MiXCR, keeping a single row per CDR3 protein. Of around 620,000 distinct CDR3 sequences in the sample, 27% were seen once. V lost 4 bases, J lost 6 bases, and 14 bases lay in between. The CDR3 covers 13 residues. CDR1 is DFQATT, CDR2 SNEGSKA, per germline (reference sequence). Broader study findings: PBMCs were not sorted, which prevented a conclusive comparison of naive versus antigen-experienced cells.

The source material was blood. This TCR came from a woman in her 70s in good health. The V and J genes are TRBV20-1 and TRBJ2-3, with a tentative D call TRBD1 (5 bases). CDR3 region: CSATRVISDTQYF. The CDR3 DNA reads TGCAGTGCTACCAGGGTGATCTCTGATACGCAGTATTTT.